This T cell receptor beta chain came from a study of T-cell reconstitution after alpha-beta-depleted transplantation in children. CDR3 size: 13 residues. In germline, CDR1 is SGDLS, CDR2 YYNGEE. V was cut by 4 bases and J by 7 bases, with 12 bases left in between. Unique molecular identifiers were built into the TCRbeta library. TCRdb re-derived calls from the PCR reads in MiXCR, one entry per CDR3 protein. The sample shows 300,000 to 350,000 distinct CDR3 sequences, around 25% of them seen only once. This chain joins TRBV9 and TRBJ2-1; D perhaps matches TRBD2 (6 bases). The TCR was taken from a male patient younger than 18 who had a stem cell transplant for acute lymphoblastic leukemia, so the T cells may come from the graft donor. The sample in question was PBMCs, mostly from graft donor cells, obtained 180 days after TCRalphabeta/CD19-depleted stem cell transplant. The CDR3 DNA reads TGTGCCAGCAGCCCACCCCGGGGGAATGAGCAGTTCTTC. This sequence encodes CASSPPRGNEQFF.